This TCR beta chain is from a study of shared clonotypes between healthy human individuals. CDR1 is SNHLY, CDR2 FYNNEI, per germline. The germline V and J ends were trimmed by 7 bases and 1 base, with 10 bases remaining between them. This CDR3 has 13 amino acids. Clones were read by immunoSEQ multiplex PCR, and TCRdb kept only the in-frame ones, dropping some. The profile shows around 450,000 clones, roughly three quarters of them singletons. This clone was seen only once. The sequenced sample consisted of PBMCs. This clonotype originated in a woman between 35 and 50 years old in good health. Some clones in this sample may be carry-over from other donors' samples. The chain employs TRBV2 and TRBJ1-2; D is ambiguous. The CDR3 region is CASIPEVNYGYTF. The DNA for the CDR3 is TGTGCCAGCATCCCGGAAGTTAACTATGGCTACACCTTC.